This T cell receptor (beta chain) comes out of a study of T cells after yellow fever vaccination. Notes on the study in general: Overall, a small share of clonotypes was seen in both CD4 and CD8 compartments.

5'RACE template switching generated TCR cDNA, adding a universal primer site and UMIs. TCRdb reprocessed the 5' RACE reads with MiXCR, giving one entry per CDR3 protein. The data hold around 530,000 distinct CDR3 sequences, with roughly a sixth observed a single time. To note about this clonotype: The antigen is unknown.

This TCR was recovered from a young man who received the YFV17D yellow fever vaccine. This specimen was PBMCs, taken about 5 days after the first yellow fever vaccination.

CDR3 DNA: TGCGCCAGCAGCTTGGAAACACTAGCCGGGGTGTACAATGAGCAGTTCTTC. Amino acid sequence: CASSLETLAGVYNEQFF. The chain carries TRBV5-1 and TRBJ2-1; D perhaps matches TRBD2 (6 bases). The CDR3 has 17 residues. Germline V gene sequence: CDR1 SGHRS, CDR2 YFSETQ. V gave up 0 bases and J gave up 4 bases, with 17 bases separating them. Supplemented by reference TRBV5-1 and TRBJ2-1, the full variable domain reads KAGVTQTPRYLIKTRGQQVTLSCSPISGHRSVSWYQQTPGQGLQFLFEYFSETQRNKGNFPGRFSGRQFSNSRSEMNVSTLELGDSALYLCASSLETLAGVYNEQFFGPGTRLTVL.